This T cell receptor beta chain is drawn from a study of blood T cell repertoires in COVID-19. Study background: COVID-19 samples from acute and convalescent phases originated in the United States, Italy and Spain. Sample material is recorded as cDNA or gDNA derived from T cells, B-cell-depleted T cells, or PBMCs.

Authors' methods: Estimation of nucleated cell counts relied on the amplification of reference gene primers. This table comes from immunoSEQ multiplex PCR, and its TCRdb copy is limited to in-frame clones, with some not included. The DNA gave D and trimming, while V, J and clone size come from that table. The sample yields 430,000 or so clones, approximately 90% seen once. Seattle researchers signed up patients amid active infection and tracked them longitudinally. Trimming took off 1 base at V and 5 bases at J, with 11 bases between the two ends. There are 14 residues in the CDR3. CDR1 MNHNS and CDR2 SASEGT come from the germline V gene.

This TCR came from a man aged 18 to 29 with COVID-19, enrolled during active disease. The V and J genes are TRBV6-1 and TRBJ1-1; D is undetermined. Sequencing used peripheral blood. CDR3 coding DNA: TGTGCCAGCAGTGAAGGCGGGCTCGGGACTGAAGCTTTCTTT. It specifies CASSEGGLGTEAFF.